This TCR beta chain was retrieved from a study of regulatory T cells in long-lasting Graves disease (dated by TCRdb to the early 2020s). Context from the whole study: To count as having persistent Graves' disease, a patient had to have received antithyroid drug treatment for over 5 years with TSH receptor autoantibodies remaining persistently positive. Peripheral blood TCR sequencing and RNA sequencing compared persistent Graves' disease patients with newly diagnosed Graves' disease patients. The study was registered as a clinical trial and conducted in China. A total of about 35 samples underwent TCR sequencing, from roughly 13 patients with persistent Graves' disease and roughly 20 patients with newly diagnosed Graves' disease. On average, persistent Graves' disease patients in the clinical cohort had been on antithyroid drugs for eight to twelve years. Beyond this particular receptor, the publication reports: Sequencing and analysis were limited to the TCR beta chain. TRBV28, TRBJ1-2 and TRBJ2-5 were preferentially used in persistent disease, while TRBV20-1 and TRBJ2-1 were favored in newly diagnosed disease. Only peripheral blood was studied, because thyroid tissue, the primary lesion, was inaccessible. As a limitation, the authors acknowledged that the small sample size may reduce accuracy. Compared with newly diagnosed patients, patients with persistent Graves' disease had lower TCR Shannon entropy and fewer highly expanded clones, which suggests clonal expansion. Persistent patients shared more public clonotypes among themselves (2,741) than newly diagnosed patients did (roughly 920).

The library relied on multiplex PCR. Sequencer: Illumina HiSeq 4000. To build TCR beta libraries, CDR3 regions were amplified by Arm-PCR using iRepertoire HTBI primers. Before sequencing, the PCR products underwent gel purification. The source study handled its data this way. Gene usage analysis of CDR3 amino acid clonotypes relied on the approximately 60 TRBV and about 15 TRBJ segments identified across samples. Filtered high-quality paired reads were merged into contigs using COPE and FqMerger. BLAST was used to align contigs to IMGT TRBV, TRBD and TRBJ reference genes, and CDR3 was defined according to IMGT. Clonotypes above 0.1% frequency were classified as highly expanded clones. Shannon entropy served as the measure of repertoire diversity, while the Gini coefficient captured V-J evenness. A clonotype was considered public if more than one individual shared it. TCRdb redid the processing of the public reads, applying fastp at Q25 and MiXCR, and retained in-frame beta chains. Rows with one shared CDR3 protein collapse into an entry with the most common genes and DNA. The V and J calls here are based on TCRdb, not the publication. Recorded for this sample are about 470,000 distinct CDR3 sequences; about a fifth of them occurred a single time. The top ten hold roughly 7% of the sample.

In the germline V gene, CDR1 corresponds to SGHRS and CDR2 to YFSETQ. Its CDR3 holds 11 amino acids, cysteine through phenylalanine. This entry keeps only the CDR3 DNA: 33 bases, framed from base 1. Trimming costs V 6 bases and J 6 bases, and their ends lie 9 bases apart. Comment on this clonotype: This clone's antigen is unknown. No per-base quality is available; no much larger clone lies one base away.

The intended sense of this specimen's time point label: persistent/refractory GD, antithyroid drugs over 5 years with positive TRAb. For both TCR sequencing and RNA sequencing, RNA was extracted from PBMCs using TRIzol. Graves' disease was diagnosed according to American Thyroid Association guidelines. The patients came from an endocrinology department in Xi'an, China. From each patient, about 9 milliliters of peripheral blood was collected into an EDTA anticoagulant tube. Ficoll Paque Plus density gradient separation was used to isolate PBMCs, and no additional T cell sorting was done. An Agilent 2100 Bioanalyzer and agarose gel were used to assess RNA quality, and a NanoDrop 2000 was used to measure RNA concentration.

This specimen was peripheral blood mononuclear cells (PBMCs), taken when the disease was refractory, from a patient treated with antithyroid drugs. This sequence uses TRBV5-1 and TRBJ1-1, with the D gene not confidently named. The sequence was collected from a female donor with Graves disease. The CDR3 reads as follows: CASKGRPEAFF. The sequence in DNA is TGCGCCAGCAAAGGGCGCCCTGAAGCTTTCTTT.